This T cell receptor (beta chain) is from a study of blood T cell repertoires in COVID-19. Study overall: There were acute and convalescent COVID-19 samples, and they came from the United States, Italy and Spain.

Germline CDR1 is LGHDT and CDR2 is YNNKEL (reference sequence). The CDR3 covers 15 residues. Trimming stripped 1 base from V and 2 bases from J, with 12 bases between. Seattle patients were enrolled while actively infected and followed longitudinally. Original analysis: Estimation of nucleated cell counts relied on the amplification of reference gene primers. Produced via immunoSEQ multiplex PCR; TCRdb's table is partial and in-frame only. V, J and clone size are taken as reported in that table, and D and trimming were inferred from the DNA itself. This repertoire shows 400,000 to 450,000 clones, approximately 91% found once; its top ten account for about 1.6%.

V gene TRBV3-1 (or the pseudogene TRBV3-2) combines with J gene TRBJ2-7; a weak D match, TRBD2 (5 bases). Specimen: peripheral blood. The sequence derives from a woman in her forties with COVID-19, enrolled during active disease. The CDR3 spells CASSQVPGKAYEQYF. The CDR3 DNA is TGTGCCAGCAGCCAAGTGCCGGGGAAGGCCTACGAGCAGTACTTC.